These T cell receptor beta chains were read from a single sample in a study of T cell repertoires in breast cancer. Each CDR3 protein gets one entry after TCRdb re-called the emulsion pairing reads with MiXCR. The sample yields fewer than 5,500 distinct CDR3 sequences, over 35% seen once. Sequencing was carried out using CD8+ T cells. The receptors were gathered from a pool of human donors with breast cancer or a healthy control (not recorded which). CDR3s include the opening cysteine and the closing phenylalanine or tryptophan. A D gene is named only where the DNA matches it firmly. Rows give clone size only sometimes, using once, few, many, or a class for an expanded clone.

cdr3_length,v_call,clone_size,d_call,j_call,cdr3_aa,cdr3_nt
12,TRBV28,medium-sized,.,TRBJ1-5,CASSYGDQPQHF,TGTGCCAGCAGTTACGGGGACCAGCCCCAGCATTTT
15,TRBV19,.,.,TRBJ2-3,CASKKRPQLTNTQYF,TGTGCCAGTAAGAAAAGACCCCAACTGACTAATACGCAGTATTTT
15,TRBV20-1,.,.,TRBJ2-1,CSATRGADSYNEQFF,TGCAGTGCTACCCGGGGGGCAGATTCGTACAATGAGCAGTTCTTC
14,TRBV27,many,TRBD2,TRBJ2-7,CASTSGRGSYEQYF,TGTGCCAGCACTAGCGGGAGGGGGAGCTACGAGCAGTACTTC
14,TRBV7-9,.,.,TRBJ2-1,CASSLNPWPPEQFF,TGTGCCAGCAGCTTAAATCCCTGGCCCCCTGAGCAGTTCTTC
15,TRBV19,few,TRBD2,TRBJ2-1,CASSISREIPNEQFF,TGTGCCAGTAGTATCTCGCGGGAGATTCCCAATGAGCAGTTCTTC
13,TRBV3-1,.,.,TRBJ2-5,CASSHTRPKTQYF,TGTGCCAGCAGCCACACGAGACCGAAGACCCAGTACTTC
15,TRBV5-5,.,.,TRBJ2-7,CASSLDPGLFYEQYF,TGTGCCAGCAGCTTAGATCCGGGACTTTTCTACGAGCAGTACTTC
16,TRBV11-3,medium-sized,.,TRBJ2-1,CASSFGVSSQHNEQFF,TGTGCCAGCAGCTTCGGAGTGAGCAGTCAACACAATGAGCAGTTCTTC
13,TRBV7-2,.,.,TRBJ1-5,CASSSDDIQFQHF,TGTGCCAGCAGCTCGGATGATATACAGTTCCAGCATTTT
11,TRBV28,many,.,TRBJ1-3,CASSQGNTIYF,TGTGCCAGCAGTCAGGGAAACACCATATATTTT
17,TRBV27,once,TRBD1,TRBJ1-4,CASSSHSGQGTYEKLFF,TGTGCCAGCAGTTCCCACTCGGGACAGGGGACCTATGAAAAACTGTTTTTT
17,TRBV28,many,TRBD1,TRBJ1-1,CASSFGGDRGRGTEAFF,TGTGCCAGCAGTTTTGGAGGAGACAGGGGGCGAGGTACTGAAGCTTTCTTT
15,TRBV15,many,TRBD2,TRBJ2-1,CATSRRREPYNEQFF,TGTGCCACCAGCAGAAGGCGGGAGCCATACAATGAGCAGTTCTTC
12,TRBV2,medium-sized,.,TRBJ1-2,CASSTGRYGYTF,TGTGCCAGCAGTACCGGACGGTATGGCTACACCTTC
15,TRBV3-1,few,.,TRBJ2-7,CASSRLLQWGYEQYF,TGTGCCAGCAGCCGTCTACTCCAATGGGGCTACGAGCAGTACTTC
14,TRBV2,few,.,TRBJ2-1,CASTMSGFYNEQFF,TGTGCCAGCACCATGAGCGGGTTCTACAATGAGCAGTTCTTC
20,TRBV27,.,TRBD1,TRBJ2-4,CASSPSGTGFLSLVKNIQYF,TGTGCCAGCAGTCCCTCGGGGACAGGGTTCCTTTCCTTAGTCAAAAACATTCAGTACTTC
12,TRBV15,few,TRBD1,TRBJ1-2,CATTGQGYGYTF,TGTGCCACTACTGGACAGGGCTATGGCTACACCTTC
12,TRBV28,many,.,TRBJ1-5,CASSDRDQPQHF,TGTGCCAGCAGTGACAGAGATCAGCCCCAGCATTTT
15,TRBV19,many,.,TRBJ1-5,CASSPRDTGNQPQHF,TGTGCCAGTAGTCCCCGGGACACCGGAAATCAGCCCCAGCATTTT
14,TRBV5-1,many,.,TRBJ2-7,CASSLAQGGSKQYF,TGCGCCAGCAGCTTGGCACAGGGGGGGTCGAAGCAGTACTTC
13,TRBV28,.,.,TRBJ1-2,CASSLLQAYGYTF,TGTGCCAGCAGTTTGCTACAGGCTTATGGCTACACCTTC
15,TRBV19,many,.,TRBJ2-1,CASSIPGLDVNEQFF,TGTGCCAGTAGTATCCCCGGCTTGGATGTGAATGAGCAGTTCTTC
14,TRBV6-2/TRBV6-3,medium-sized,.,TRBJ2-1,CASSPWGPYNEQFF,TGTGCCAGCAGCCCTTGGGGGCCCTACAATGAGCAGTTCTTC
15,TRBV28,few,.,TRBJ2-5,CASTYRDVVLETQYF,TGTGCCAGCACCTACCGGGATGTAGTTTTGGAGACCCAGTACTTC
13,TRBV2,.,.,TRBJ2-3,CASLRASTDTRYF,TGTGCCAGCCTTCGTGCTAGCACAGATACGCGGTATTTT
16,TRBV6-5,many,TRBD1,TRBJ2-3,CASSQSAGGLTDTQYF,TGTGCCAGCAGTCAATCGGCAGGGGGCTTGACAGATACGCAGTATTTT
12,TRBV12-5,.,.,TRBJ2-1,CASATPGNEQFF,TGTGCTAGTGCCACACCCGGCAATGAGCAGTTCTTC
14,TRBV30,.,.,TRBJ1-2,CAWSRDGINYGYTF,TGTGCCTGGAGCAGGGACGGTATTAACTATGGCTACACCTTC
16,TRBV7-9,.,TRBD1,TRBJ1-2,CASSLPSAGGRYGYTF,TGTGCCAGCAGCTTACCCTCCGCAGGGGGCAGGTATGGCTACACCTTC
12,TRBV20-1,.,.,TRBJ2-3,CGASLQLDTQYF,TGCGGTGCTAGCCTGCAGTTGGATACGCAGTATTTT
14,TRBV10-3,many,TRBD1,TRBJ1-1,CAIRDRGMNTEAFF,TGTGCCATCAGGGACAGGGGGATGAACACTGAAGCTTTCTTT
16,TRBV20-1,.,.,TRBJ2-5,CSAAEFGAVSQETQYF,TGCAGTGCCGCCGAGTTCGGGGCGGTCTCCCAAGAGACCCAGTACTTC
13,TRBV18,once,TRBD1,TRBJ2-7,CASSSGQGDEQYF,TGTGCCAGCTCATCAGGACAGGGCGACGAGCAGTACTTC
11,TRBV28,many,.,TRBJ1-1,CATGRKEEAFF,TGTGCCACCGGACGGAAGGAGGAAGCTTTCTTT
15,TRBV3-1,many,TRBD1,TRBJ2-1,CASSLTDRAYNEQFF,TGTGCCAGCAGCCTTACGGACAGGGCCTACAATGAGCAGTTCTTC
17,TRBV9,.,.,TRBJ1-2,CASSAPDRPELNYGYTF,TGTGCCAGCAGCGCTCCCGACAGGCCGGAGCTTAACTATGGCTACACCTTC
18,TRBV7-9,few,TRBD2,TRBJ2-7,CASSSDGTSGGRTYEQYF,TGTGCCAGCAGCTCGGACGGGACTAGCGGGGGTAGGACCTACGAGCAGTACTTC
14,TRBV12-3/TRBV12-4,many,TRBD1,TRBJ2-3,CASSTRQGADTQYF,TGTGCCAGCAGTACCCGACAGGGGGCAGATACGCAGTATTTT
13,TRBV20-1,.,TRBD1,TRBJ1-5,CSASRGLNQPQHF,TGCAGTGCTAGCAGGGGGCTGAATCAGCCCCAGCATTTT
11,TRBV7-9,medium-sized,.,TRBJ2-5,CASSLQETQYF,TGTGCCAGCAGCCTACAAGAGACCCAGTACTTC
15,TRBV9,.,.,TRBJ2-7,CASSVGAALIDEQYF,TGTGCCAGCAGCGTCGGGGCAGCCTTAATCGACGAGCAGTACTTC
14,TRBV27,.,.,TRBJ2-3,CASKLGGSTDTQYF,TGTGCCAGCAAATTGGGGGGAAGCACAGATACGCAGTATTTT
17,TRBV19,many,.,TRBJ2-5,CASSIGNWGQRKETQYF,TGTGCCAGTAGTATTGGAAACTGGGGCCAGAGGAAAGAGACCCAGTACTTC
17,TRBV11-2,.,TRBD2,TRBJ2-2,CASSLAVTSGRAGELFF,TGTGCCAGCAGCTTAGCGGTCACTAGCGGGAGGGCCGGGGAGCTGTTTTTT
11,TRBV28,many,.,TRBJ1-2,CASSDRSGYTF,TGTGCCAGCAGTGACAGATCCGGCTACACCTTC
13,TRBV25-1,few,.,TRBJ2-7,CASKRGSGYEQYF,TGTGCCAGCAAGAGGGGATCCGGCTACGAGCAGTACTTC
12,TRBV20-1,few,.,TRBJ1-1,CSAGPRGTEAFF,TGCAGTGCGGGGCCCAGGGGAACTGAAGCTTTCTTT
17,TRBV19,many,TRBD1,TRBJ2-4,CASSIDLGGSAKNIQYF,TGTGCCAGTAGTATAGATCTAGGGGGCTCAGCCAAAAACATTCAGTACTTC
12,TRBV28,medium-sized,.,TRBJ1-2,CASSFGDKPNTF,TGTGCCAGCAGTTTCGGGGACAAACCTAACACCTTC
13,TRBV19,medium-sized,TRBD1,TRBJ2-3,CASSLGTGDKKYF,TGTGCCAGTAGTCTAGGGACAGGGGATAAGAAGTATTTT